The 16 T cell receptor beta chains reported below all come from one sample, sequenced in a study of OX40 agonist ivuxolimab in advanced cancers. Assay used: immunoSEQ multiplex PCR; TCRdb lists only in-frame clones, some missing. Counted here are about 28,000 clones, around 82% occurring once; the ten biggest clones make up roughly a sixth. The sample was CD4+ or CD8+ T cells sorted from blood, taken in a trial of the OX40 agonist ivuxolimab. Receptors originate from an adult with an advanced solid tumor such as melanoma, head and neck, liver or kidney cancer.

V is TRBV6-5 and J is TRBJ2-7; no definite D call. The V and J ends lost 2 bases and 5 bases respectively, with 10 bases between them. CDR1 and CDR2 (germline): MNHEY, SVGAGI. There are 13 residues in the CDR3. The CDR3 loop is CASSYNDHDEQYF. The CDR3 nucleotides are TGTGCCAGCAGTTACAACGACCACGACGAGCAGTACTTC.

Note on this clone: One junction end does not reproduce the germline sequence, and a read error may be involved. V gene TRBV29-1 combines with J gene TRBJ1-2; tentative D call: TRBD1 (6 bases). The CDR3 covers 15 residues. The germline CDR1 and CDR2 sequences are SQVTM and ANQGSEA. Here the CDR3 reads CSAEQGEGPNYGYTF. The DNA for the CDR3 is TGCAGCGCTGAACAGGGTGAGGGGCCTAACTATGGCTACACCTTC.

For the CDR3, the DNA is TGCGCCAGCAGCCATCCCCGGGCCAGGCCCAACTATGGCTACACCTTC. Amino acids: CASSHPRARPNYGYTF. This rearrangement joins TRBV4-1 to TRBJ1-2; D unclear. CDR1 is MGHRA, CDR2 YSYEKL, per germline. V was clipped by 3 bases and J by 2 bases, with 16 bases between them. The CDR3 is made up of 16 amino acids.

This chain links TRBV19 with TRBJ2-1; possible D gene TRBD2, 6 bases. This CDR3 spans 15 amino acids. CDR1 LNHDA and CDR2 SQIVND come from the germline V gene (reference sequence). V lost 5 bases to trimming and J lost 0 bases, with 11 bases between them. CDR3 protein: CASSRDGGSYNEQFF. The CDR3 DNA reads TGTGCCAGTAGTCGGGACGGGGGCTCCTACAATGAGCAGTTCTTC.

The chain combines TRBV6-6 with TRBJ2-7; D not resolved. The CDR3 spans 12 residues. Trimming cost V 8 bases and J 1 base, with 9 bases left between them. In germline, CDR1 is MNHNY, CDR2 SVGAGI (reference sequence). The CDR3 nucleotides are TGTGCCAGCGGTTGGGAATCCTACGAGCAGTACTTC. This translates into CASGWESYEQYF.

This chain links TRBV4-1 with TRBJ1-2; no definite D call. The germline gives CDR1 MGHRA, CDR2 YSYEKL. V was pared by 3 bases and J by 3 bases, with 11 bases between. The CDR3 has 14 residues. The chain's CDR3 is CASSQAWVYYGYTF. DNA of the CDR3: TGCGCCAGCAGCCAGGCGTGGGTTTACTATGGCTACACCTTC.

The chain joins TRBV13 to TRBJ1-2; 7 positions match TRBD1. V was pared by 5 bases and J by 4 bases, with 4 bases of the junction left unmatched. This CDR3 has 13 residues. Germline CDR1 is PRHDT and CDR2 is FYEKMQ (reference sequence). The CDR3 region is CASSRDRTYGYTF. DNA of the CDR3: TGTGCCAGCAGCCGGGACAGAACCTATGGCTACACCTTC.

The rearrangement joins TRBV29-1 to TRBJ2-2; D ambiguous. From germline, CDR1 is SQVTM and CDR2 ANQGSEA. The CDR3 contains 10 residues. V gave up 7 bases and J gave up 3 bases, with 3 bases separating them. The CDR3 nucleotides read TGCAGCGCCTACACCGGGGAGCTGTTTTTT. Translating gives CSAYTGELFF.

A single count supports this clone. The chain joins TRBV14 to TRBJ1-4; maybe TRBD1 (6 bases). This CDR3 has 17 residues. The V end was cut by 2 bases, the J end by 3 bases, with 16 bases between. Germline V lookup: CDR1 SGHDN, CDR2 FVKESK. CDR3 DNA sequence: TGTGCCAGCAGCCAATATGCCTACGGGGGCTCTAATGAAAAACTGTTTTTT. This gives the protein CASSQYAYGGSNEKLFF.

A single count supports this clone. DNA for the CDR3: TGTGCCAGCACCCGGGAGGGGGATACCTACGAGCAGTACTTC. Its translation is CASTREGDTYEQYF. This chain links TRBV6-6 with TRBJ2-7, with 8 bases lining up with TRBD2. CDR1 is MNHNY and CDR2 is SVGAGI in the germline V gene (reference sequence). The V gene end was trimmed by 7 bases and the J gene end by 2 bases; junction bases not matched to a gene: 7. The CDR3 runs to 14 residues.

This sequence joins TRBV15 and TRBJ1-1, with D unresolved. The V gene's germline CDR1 is LNHNV and CDR2 YYDKDF (reference sequence). Trimming pared 5 bases from V and 0 bases from J, leaving 13 bases between. This CDR3 has 15 amino acids. This CDR3 reads CATSASSGLNTEAFF. The CDR3 coding sequence is TGTGCCACCAGCGCATCGTCGGGATTGAACACTGAAGCTTTCTTT. Supplemented by reference TRBV15 and TRBJ1-1, the full variable domain reads DAMVIQNPRYQVTQFGKPVTLSCSQTLNHNVMYWYQQKSSQAPKLLFHYYDKDFNNEADTPDNFQSRRPNTSFCFLDIRSPGLGDTAMYLCATSASSGLNTEAFFGQGTRLTVV.

The genes are TRBV7-2 and TRBJ2-1, with TRBD2 matching 9 bases. CDR3 length: 16 residues. V gave up 4 bases and J gave up 4 bases; unmatched junction bases: 8. Germline loops: CDR1 SGHTA, CDR2 FQGNSA. The CDR3 region has the DNA TGTGCCAGCAGCTCGAATAGCGGGAGACGGTACAATGAGCAGTTCTTC. Amino acid sequence: CASSSNSGRRYNEQFF.

The J gene is TRBJ2-1, the V gene TRBV7-8; 13 bases line up with TRBD2. The CDR3 has 17 amino acids. With 1 base clipped from V and 8 bases from J, the junction kept 8 bases outside the gene matches. CDR1 and CDR2 from the germline V gene are SGHVS and FQNEAQ. CDR3 in DNA: TGTGCCAGCAGCTTAGAGGTCGGACTAGCGGGAGTTTATGAGCAGTTCTTC. It encodes CASSLEVGLAGVYEQFF.

This chain connects TRBV19 to TRBJ2-1, with D perhaps TRBD1 or TRBD2 (6 bases each). Trimming pared 4 bases from V and 10 bases from J, leaving 11 bases between. Germline values: CDR1 LNHDA, CDR2 SQIVND (reference sequence). The CDR3 loop spans 12 amino acids. CDR3 in amino acids: CASSRGGSEQFF. In DNA, the CDR3 is TGTGCCAGTAGTAGAGGGGGGAGCGAGCAGTTCTTC.

This chain uses TRBV7-9 with TRBJ2-3, with 8 bases aligning to TRBD2. CDR1 is SEHNR and CDR2 is FQNEAQ in the germline V gene (reference sequence). J gave up 5 bases and V 6 bases, and 16 bases lay outside the gene matches. The CDR3 covers 17 residues. CDR3 DNA sequence: TGTGCCAGCAGTCCCCCTCTGGGGCGGGAGGCGGAAGATACGCAGTATTTT. The encoded protein is CASSPPLGREAEDTQYF.

The chain recombines TRBV4-1 with TRBJ1-2; a possible D gene is TRBD1 (5 bases). Trimming left V 4 bases short and J 6 bases short, with 15 bases between. CDR1 MGHRA and CDR2 YSYEKL come from the germline V gene. CDR3 size: 14 residues. CDR3 sequence reads: CASSRDGYTDGYTF. Written as DNA, the CDR3 is TGCGCCAGCAGCCGGGACGGATACACAGATGGCTACACCTTC.